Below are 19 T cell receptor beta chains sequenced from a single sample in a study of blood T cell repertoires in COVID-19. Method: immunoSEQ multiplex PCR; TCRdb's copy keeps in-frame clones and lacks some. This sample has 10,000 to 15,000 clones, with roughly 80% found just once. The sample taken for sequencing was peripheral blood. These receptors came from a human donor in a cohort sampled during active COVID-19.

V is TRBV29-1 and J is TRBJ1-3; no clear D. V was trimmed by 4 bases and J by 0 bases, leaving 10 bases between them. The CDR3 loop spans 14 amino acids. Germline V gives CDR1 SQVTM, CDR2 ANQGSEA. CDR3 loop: CSVGLFSSGNTIYF. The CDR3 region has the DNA TGCAGCGTTGGGCTGTTCAGCTCTGGAAACACCATATATTTT.

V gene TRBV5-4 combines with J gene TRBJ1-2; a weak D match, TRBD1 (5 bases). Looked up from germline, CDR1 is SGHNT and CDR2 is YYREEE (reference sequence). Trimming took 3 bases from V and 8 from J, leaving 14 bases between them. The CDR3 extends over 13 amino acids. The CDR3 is CASSWEGKDGYTF. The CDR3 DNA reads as TGTGCCAGCAGCTGGGAGGGGAAGGACGGCTACACCTTC.

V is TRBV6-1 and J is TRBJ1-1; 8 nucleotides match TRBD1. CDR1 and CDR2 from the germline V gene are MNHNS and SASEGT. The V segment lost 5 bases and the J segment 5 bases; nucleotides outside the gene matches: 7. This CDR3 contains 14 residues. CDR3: CASSLQGATTEAFF. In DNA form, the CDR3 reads TGTGCCAGCAGTCTGCAGGGGGCTACGACTGAAGCTTTCTTT.

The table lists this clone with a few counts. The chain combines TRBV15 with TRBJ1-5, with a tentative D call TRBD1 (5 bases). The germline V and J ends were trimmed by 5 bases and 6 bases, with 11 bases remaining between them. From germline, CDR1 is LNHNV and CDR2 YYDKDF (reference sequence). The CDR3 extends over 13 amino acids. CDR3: CATSEGVFQPQHF. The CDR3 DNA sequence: TGTGCCACCAGCGAAGGGGTATTTCAGCCCCAGCATTTT.

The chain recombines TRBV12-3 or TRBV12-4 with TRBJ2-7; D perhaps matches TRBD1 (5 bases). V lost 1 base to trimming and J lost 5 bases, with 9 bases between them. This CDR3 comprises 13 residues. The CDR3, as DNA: TGTGCCAGCAGTTTAGTTACCAGGGACGAGCAGTACTTC. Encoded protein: CASSLVTRDEQYF.

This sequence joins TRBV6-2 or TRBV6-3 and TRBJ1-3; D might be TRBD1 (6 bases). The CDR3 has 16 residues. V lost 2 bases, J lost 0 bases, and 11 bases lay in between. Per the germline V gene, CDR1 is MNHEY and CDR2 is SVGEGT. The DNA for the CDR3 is TGTGCCAGCAGTTACCCCGACAGGCACTCTGGAAACACCATATATTTT. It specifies CASSYPDRHSGNTIYF.

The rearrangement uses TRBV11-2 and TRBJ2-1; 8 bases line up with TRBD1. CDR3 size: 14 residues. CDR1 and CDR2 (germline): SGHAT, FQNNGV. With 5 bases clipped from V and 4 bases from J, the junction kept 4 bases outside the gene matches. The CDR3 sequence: CASSANRGYNEQFF. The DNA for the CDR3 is TGTGCCAGCAGCGCGAACAGGGGGTACAATGAGCAGTTCTTC.

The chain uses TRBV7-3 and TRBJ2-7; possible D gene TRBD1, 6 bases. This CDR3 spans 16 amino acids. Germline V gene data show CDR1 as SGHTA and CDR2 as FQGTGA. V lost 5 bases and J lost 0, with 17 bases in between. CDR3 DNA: TGTGCCAGCAGCCCACTCCCCCAGGGGCCCTCCTACGAGCAGTACTTC. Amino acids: CASSPLPQGPSYEQYF. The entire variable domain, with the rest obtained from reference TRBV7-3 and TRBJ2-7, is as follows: GAGVSQTPSNKVTEKGKYVELRCDPISGHTALYWYRQSLGQGPEFLIYFQGTGAADDSGLPNDRFFAVRPEGSVSTLKIQRTERGDSAVYLCASSPLPQGPSYEQYFGPGTRLTVT.

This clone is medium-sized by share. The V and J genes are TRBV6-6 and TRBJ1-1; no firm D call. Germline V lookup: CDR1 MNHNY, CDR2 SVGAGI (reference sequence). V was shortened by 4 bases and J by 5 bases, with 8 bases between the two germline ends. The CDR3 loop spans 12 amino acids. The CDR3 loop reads CASSLKETEAFF. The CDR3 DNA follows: TGTGCCAGCAGTTTAAAGGAGACTGAAGCTTTCTTT.

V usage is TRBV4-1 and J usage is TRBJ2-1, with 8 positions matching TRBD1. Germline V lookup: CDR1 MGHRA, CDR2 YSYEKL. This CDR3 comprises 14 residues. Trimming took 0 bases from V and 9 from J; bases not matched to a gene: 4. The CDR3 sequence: CASSQEQGEFEQFF. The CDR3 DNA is TGCGCCAGCAGCCAAGAACAGGGGGAGTTTGAGCAGTTCTTC.

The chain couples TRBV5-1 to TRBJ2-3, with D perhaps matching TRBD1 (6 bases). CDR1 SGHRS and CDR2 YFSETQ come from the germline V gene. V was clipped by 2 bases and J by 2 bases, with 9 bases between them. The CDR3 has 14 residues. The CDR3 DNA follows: TGCGCCAGCAGCTTCGGACAGCACACAGATACGCAGTATTTT. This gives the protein CASSFGQHTDTQYF. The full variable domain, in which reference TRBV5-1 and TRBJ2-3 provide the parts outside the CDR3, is KAGVTQTPRYLIKTRGQQVTLSCSPISGHRSVSWYQQTPGQGLQFLFEYFSETQRNKGNFPGRFSGRQFSNSRSEMNVSTLELGDSALYLCASSFGQHTDTQYFGPGTRLTVL.

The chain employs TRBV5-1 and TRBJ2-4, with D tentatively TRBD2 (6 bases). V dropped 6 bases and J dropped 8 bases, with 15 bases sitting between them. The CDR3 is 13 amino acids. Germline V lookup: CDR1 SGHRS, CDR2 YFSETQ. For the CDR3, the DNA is TGCGCCAGCAAGCTGGGACTCCGGGACATTCAGTACTTC. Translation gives CASKLGLRDIQYF. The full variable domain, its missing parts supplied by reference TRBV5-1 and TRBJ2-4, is KAGVTQTPRYLIKTRGQQVTLSCSPISGHRSVSWYQQTPGQGLQFLFEYFSETQRNKGNFPGRFSGRQFSNSRSEMNVSTLELGDSALYLCASKLGLRDIQYFGAGTRLSVL.

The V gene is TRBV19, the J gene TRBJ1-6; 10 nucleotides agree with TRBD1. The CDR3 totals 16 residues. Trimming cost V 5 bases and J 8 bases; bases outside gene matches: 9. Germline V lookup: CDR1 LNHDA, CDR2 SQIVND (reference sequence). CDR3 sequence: CASSSETGGIDSPLHF. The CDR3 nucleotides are TGTGCCAGTAGTTCGGAGACAGGGGGCATCGATTCACCCCTCCACTTT. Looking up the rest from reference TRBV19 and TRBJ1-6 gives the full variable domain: DGGITQSPKYLFRKEGQNVTLSCEQNLNHDAMYWYRQDPGQGLRLIYYSQIVNDFQKGDIAEGYSVSREKKESFPLTVTSAQKNPTAFYLCASSSETGGIDSPLHFGNGTRLTVT.

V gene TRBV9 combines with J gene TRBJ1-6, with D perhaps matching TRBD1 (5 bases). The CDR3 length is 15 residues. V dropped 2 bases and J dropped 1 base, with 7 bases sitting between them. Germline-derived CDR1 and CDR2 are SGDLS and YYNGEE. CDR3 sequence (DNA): TGTGCCAGCAGCGTGGGGGGTTCCTATAATTCACCCCTCCACTTT. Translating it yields CASSVGGSYNSPLHF. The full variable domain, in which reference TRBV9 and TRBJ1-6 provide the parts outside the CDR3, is DSGVTQTPKHLITATGQRVTLRCSPRSGDLSVYWYQQSLDQGLQFLIQYYNGEERAKGNILERFSAQQFPDLHSELNLSSLELGDSALYFCASSVGGSYNSPLHFGNGTRLTVT.

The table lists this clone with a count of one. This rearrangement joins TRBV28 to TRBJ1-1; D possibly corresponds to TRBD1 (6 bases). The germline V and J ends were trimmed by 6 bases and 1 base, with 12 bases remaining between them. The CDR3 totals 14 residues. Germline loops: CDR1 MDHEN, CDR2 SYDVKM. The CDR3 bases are TGTGCCAGCAGATTAACAGGGACGAACACTGAAGCTTTCTTT. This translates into CASRLTGTNTEAFF.

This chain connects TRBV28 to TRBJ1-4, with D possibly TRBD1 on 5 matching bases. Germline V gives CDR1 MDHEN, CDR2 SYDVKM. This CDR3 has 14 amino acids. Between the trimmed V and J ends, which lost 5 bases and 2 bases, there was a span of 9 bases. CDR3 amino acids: CASSPGHTNEKLFF. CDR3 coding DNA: TGTGCCAGCAGTCCTGGACATACTAATGAAAAACTGTTTTTT.

The CDR3 here is CASSGWGQGASGANVLTF. The CDR3 region has the DNA TGTGCCAGCAGTGGGTGGGGACAGGGGGCTTCTGGGGCCAACGTCCTGACTTTC. The chain uses TRBV2 and TRBJ2-6; 12 nucleotides agree with TRBD1. Germline V gene sequence: CDR1 SNHLY, CDR2 FYNNEI. This CDR3 comprises 18 residues. The J segment lost 1 base and the V segment lost 4 bases, leaving 5 bases of the junction unmatched. Based on the CDR3 plus reference TRBV2 and TRBJ2-6, the full variable domain is EPEVTQTPSHQVTQMGQEVILRCVPISNHLYFYWYRQILGQKVEFLVSFYNNEISEKSEIFDDQFSVERPDGSNFTLKIRSTKLEDSAMYFCASSGWGQGASGANVLTFGAGSRLTVL.

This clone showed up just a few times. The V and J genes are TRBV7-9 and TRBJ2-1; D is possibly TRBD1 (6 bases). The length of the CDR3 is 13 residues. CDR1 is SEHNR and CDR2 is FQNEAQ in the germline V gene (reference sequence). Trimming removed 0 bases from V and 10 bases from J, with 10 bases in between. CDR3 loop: CASSLAPGTEQFF. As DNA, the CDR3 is TGTGCCAGCAGCTTAGCCCCCGGGACAGAGCAGTTCTTC.

The CDR3 protein is CASSFHSGNTIYF. CDR3 nucleotide sequence: TGTGCCAGCAGTTTCCACTCTGGAAACACCATATATTTT. The J gene is TRBJ1-3, the V gene TRBV6-5; the D is unclear. In germline, CDR1 is MNHEY, CDR2 SVGAGI. The CDR3 is 13 amino acids. V was clipped by 4 bases and J by 0 bases, with 4 bases between them.